This T cell receptor (beta chain) emerged from a study of OX40 agonist ivuxolimab in advanced cancers. Study overall: Three patients, one with hepatocellular carcinoma and two with cutaneous melanoma, responded partially. Findings and limits, study-wide: Some nonresponders additionally presented with little normalized T-cell clonal expansion.

Comment on this clone: What it binds is unknown.

Germline lookup yields CDR1 KGHSH and CDR2 LQKENI. Germline trimming cut 4 bases from V and 4 bases from J; bases unmatched to any gene: 9. The CDR3 covers 15 residues. Measured with immunoSEQ multiplex PCR; TCRdb has only the in-frame clones, and not every one. The table records 95,000 to 150,000 clones, about 93% of them present only once. The sequencing used CD4+ or CD8+ T cells sorted from blood, collected in a trial of the OX40 agonist ivuxolimab. The gene calls are TRBV18 and TRBJ2-5; 7 bases line up with TRBD1. The receptor comes from an adult with an advanced solid tumor such as melanoma, head and neck, liver or kidney cancer. The CDR3 DNA sequence: TGTGCCAGCTCACTAACAGGGACAGCTTCAGAGACCCAGTACTTC. Protein: CASSLTGTASETQYF.